The clone carrying this TCR beta chain has just one count. The antigen remains unidentified. This sample was included in a study of shared clonotypes between healthy human individuals. Overall study results and limits: Incompleteness in sorted-subset sequencing, despite large depth, was shown by rarefaction.

Clones were sequenced by immunoSEQ multiplex PCR, and TCRdb holds only the in-frame ones, with some missing. The data hold about 580,000 clones, with about 98% observed a single time. Germline V gene sequence: CDR1 MNHEY, CDR2 SVGAGI. The CDR3 sequence is 13 residues long. Trimming took off 7 bases at V and 5 bases at J, with 14 bases between the two ends. Naivety among CD8 cells was defined by CD45RO negativity and positive CCR7 selection, thereby excluding terminally differentiated effector memory CD45RA+ cells. This receptor was identified in a man aged 25 to 40 in good health. Sample: naive CD8+ T cells sorted from blood. The rearrangement joins TRBV6-5 to TRBJ2-5, with D perhaps TRBD2 (6 bases). CDR3 loop: CASTSGVLETQYF. CDR3 nucleotides: TGTGCCAGCACCTCGGGAGTATTGGAGACCCAGTACTTC.